This TCR beta chain was recorded in a study of blood T cell repertoires in COVID-19. Study-wide background: Sources were T cells, B-cell-depleted T cells, or PBMCs; the material itself was cDNA or gDNA.

Authors' processing steps: Estimates of nucleated cell counts were drawn from the amplification of reference gene primers. Produced via immunoSEQ multiplex PCR; TCRdb's table is partial and in-frame only. D and trimming come from the DNA, and the V and J calls and clone size come from that table. The repertoire consists of approximately 260,000 clones, with around 83% occurring once and the leading ten covering roughly 9.6%. This TCR came from a woman older than 75 with acute or convalescent COVID-19. Sequencing was performed on peripheral blood.

Here the CDR3 reads CASSPTSGDPGELFF. The DNA of the CDR3 is TGTGCCAGCAGCCCTACTAGCGGGGATCCCGGGGAGCTGTTTTTT. V gene TRBV7-2 combines with J gene TRBJ2-2; the match to TRBD2 covers 10 bases. V shed 5 bases and J 6 bases; nucleotides not matched to a gene: 6. This CDR3 comprises 15 residues. CDR1 SGHTA and CDR2 FQGNSA come from the germline V gene. Full variable domain (rest looked up from reference TRBV7-2 and TRBJ2-2): GAGVSQSPSNKVTEKGKDVELRCDPISGHTALYWYRQSLGQGLEFLIYFQGNSAPDKSGLPSDRFSAERTGGSVSTLTIQRTQQEDSAVYLCASSPTSGDPGELFFGEGSRLTVL.